This T cell receptor beta chain comes out of a study of cytomegalovirus exposure and HLA in healthy donors. Background on the study: Early released data comprised around 79 million unique TCRs from HLA-typed donors.

This clone is a singleton in its sample. Its antigen is as yet unknown. Study-wide results and limits: About 87% or about 30% of the time was how often most TCR beta V segments were productive, according to an earlier analysis. Further analysis, carried out later, found HLA-associated TCR beta chains more clonally expanded than equally common other chains.

Researchers ran the PCR with 60 Vbeta and 13 Jbeta primers. Original data processing: As a later analysis found, there were tens of millions of unique TCR beta chains, of which roughly 11 million were shared. Profiled with immunoSEQ multiplex PCR; TCRdb holds only in-frame clones, not every one. The V and J calls and clone size were taken over from that table, and D and trimming were inferred from the DNA. The sample lists around 160,000 clones; approximately 80% were seen once. Sequenced input: PBMCs. The sequence derives from a man between 18 and 29 years old in good health and CMV-seropositive.

The CDR3 region has the DNA TGTGCCTCCCTCGGGACAGATAACTATGGCTACACCTTC. Its translation: CASLGTDNYGYTF. V is TRBV28 and J is TRBJ1-2; 7 bases line up with TRBD1. V lost 11 bases to trimming and J lost 1 base; unmatched junction nucleotides: 7. The CDR3 consists of 13 residues. Germline V gene data show CDR1 as MDHEN and CDR2 as SYDVKM.